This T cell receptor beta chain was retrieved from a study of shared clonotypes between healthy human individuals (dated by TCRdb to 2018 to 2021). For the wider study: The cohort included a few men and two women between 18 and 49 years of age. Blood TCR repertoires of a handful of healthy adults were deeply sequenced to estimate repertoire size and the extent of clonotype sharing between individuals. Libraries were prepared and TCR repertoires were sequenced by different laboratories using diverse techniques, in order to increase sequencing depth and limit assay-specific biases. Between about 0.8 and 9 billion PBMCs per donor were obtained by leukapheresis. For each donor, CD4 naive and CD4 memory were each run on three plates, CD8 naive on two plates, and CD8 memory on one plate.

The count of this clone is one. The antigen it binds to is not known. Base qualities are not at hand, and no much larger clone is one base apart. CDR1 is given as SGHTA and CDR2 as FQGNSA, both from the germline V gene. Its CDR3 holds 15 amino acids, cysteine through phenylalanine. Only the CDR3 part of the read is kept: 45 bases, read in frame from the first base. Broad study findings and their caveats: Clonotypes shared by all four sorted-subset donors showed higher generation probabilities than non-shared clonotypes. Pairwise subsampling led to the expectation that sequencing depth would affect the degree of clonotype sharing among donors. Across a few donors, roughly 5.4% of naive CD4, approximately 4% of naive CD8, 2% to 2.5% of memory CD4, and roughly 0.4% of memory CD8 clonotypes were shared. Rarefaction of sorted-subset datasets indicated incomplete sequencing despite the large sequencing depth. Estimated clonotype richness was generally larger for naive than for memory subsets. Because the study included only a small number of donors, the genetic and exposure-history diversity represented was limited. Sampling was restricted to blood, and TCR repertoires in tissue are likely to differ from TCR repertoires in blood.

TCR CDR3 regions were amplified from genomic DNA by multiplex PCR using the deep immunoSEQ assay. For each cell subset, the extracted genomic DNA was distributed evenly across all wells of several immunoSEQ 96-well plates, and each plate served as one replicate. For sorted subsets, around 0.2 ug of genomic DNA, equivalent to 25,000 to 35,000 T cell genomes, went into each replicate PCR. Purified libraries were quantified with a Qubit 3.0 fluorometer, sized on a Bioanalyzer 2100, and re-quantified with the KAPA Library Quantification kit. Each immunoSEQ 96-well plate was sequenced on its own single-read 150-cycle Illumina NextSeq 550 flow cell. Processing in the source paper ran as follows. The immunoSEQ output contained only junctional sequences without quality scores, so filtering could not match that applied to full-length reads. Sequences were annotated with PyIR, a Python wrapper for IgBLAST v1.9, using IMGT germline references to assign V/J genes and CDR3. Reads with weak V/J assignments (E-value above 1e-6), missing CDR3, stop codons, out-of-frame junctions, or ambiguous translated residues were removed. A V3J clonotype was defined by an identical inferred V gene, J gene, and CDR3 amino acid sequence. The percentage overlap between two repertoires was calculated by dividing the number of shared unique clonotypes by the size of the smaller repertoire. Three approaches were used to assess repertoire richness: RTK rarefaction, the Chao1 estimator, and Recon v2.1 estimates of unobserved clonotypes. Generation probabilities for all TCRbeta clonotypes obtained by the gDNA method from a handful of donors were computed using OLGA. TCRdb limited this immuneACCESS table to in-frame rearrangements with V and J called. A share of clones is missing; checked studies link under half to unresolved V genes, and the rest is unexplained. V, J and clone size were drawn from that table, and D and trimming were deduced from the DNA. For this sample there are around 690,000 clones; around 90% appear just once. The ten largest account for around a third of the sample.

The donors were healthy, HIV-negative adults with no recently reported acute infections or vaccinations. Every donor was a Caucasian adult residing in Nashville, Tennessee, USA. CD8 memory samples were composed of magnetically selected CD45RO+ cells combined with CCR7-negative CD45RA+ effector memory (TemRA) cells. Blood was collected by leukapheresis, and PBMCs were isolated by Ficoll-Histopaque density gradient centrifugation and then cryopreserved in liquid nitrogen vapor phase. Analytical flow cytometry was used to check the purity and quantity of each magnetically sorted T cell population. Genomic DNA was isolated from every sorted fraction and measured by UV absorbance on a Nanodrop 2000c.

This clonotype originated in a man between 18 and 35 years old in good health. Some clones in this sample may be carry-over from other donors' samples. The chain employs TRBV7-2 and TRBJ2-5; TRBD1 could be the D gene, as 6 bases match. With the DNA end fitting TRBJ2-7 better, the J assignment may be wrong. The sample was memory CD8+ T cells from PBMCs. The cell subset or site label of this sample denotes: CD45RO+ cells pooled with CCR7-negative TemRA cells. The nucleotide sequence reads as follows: TGTGCCAGCAGCTTACGTACTGGGACAACCTACGAGCAGTACTTC. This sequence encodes CASSLRTGTTYEQYF.